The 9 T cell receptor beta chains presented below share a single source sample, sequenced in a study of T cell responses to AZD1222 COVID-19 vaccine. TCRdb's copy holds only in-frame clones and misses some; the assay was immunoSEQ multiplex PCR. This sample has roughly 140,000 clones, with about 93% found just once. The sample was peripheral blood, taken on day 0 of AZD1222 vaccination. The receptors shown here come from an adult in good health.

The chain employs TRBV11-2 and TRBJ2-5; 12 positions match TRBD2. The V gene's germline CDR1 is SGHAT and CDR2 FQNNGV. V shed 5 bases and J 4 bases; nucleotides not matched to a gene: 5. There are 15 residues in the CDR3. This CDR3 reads CASSLGLAGLETQYF. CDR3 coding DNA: TGTGCCAGCAGCCTTGGACTAGCGGGGTTAGAGACCCAGTACTTC.

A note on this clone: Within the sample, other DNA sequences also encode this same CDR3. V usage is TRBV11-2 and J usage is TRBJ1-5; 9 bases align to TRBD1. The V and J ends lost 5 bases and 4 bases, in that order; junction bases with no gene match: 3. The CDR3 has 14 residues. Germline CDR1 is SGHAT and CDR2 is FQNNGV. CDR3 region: CASSRDRGNQPQHF. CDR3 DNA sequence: TGTGCCAGCAGCCGTGACAGGGGGAATCAGCCCCAGCATTTT.

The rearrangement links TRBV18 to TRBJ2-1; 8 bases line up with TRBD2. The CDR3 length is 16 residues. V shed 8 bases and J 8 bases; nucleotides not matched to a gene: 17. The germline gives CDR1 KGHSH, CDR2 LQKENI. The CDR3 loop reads CASKPIGRAKNDEQFF. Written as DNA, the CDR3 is TGTGCCAGCAAACCCATCGGGAGGGCCAAGAACGATGAGCAGTTCTTC.

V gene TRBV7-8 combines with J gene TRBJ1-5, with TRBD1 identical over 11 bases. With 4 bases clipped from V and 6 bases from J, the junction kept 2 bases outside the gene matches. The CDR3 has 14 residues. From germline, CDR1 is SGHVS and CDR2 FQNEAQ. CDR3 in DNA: TGTGCCAGCAGCTACGGGACAGGGGGTCAGCCCCAGCATTTT. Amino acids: CASSYGTGGQPQHF.

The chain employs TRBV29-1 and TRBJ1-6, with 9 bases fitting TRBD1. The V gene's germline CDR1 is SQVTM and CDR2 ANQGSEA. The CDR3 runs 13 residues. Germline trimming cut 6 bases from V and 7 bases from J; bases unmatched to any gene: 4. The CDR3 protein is CSVRQGVNSPLHF. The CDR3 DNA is TGCAGCGTCAGACAGGGGGTAAATTCACCCCTCCACTTT.

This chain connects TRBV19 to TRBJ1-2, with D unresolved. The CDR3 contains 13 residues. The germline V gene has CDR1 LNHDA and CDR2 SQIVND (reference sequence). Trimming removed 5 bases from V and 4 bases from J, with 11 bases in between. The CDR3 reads CASSQQDIYGYTF. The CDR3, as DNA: TGTGCCAGTAGTCAGCAGGATATCTATGGCTACACCTTC.

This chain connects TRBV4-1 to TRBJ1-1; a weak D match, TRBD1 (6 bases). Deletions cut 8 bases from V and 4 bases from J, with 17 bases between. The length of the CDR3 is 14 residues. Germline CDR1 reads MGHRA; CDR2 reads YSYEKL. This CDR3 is CASGRGGAGTEAFF. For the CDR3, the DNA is TGCGCCAGCGGCCGGGGGGGCGCGGGCACTGAAGCTTTCTTT.

CDR3 region: CASSQFGDNQPQHF. CDR3 DNA: TGTGCCAGCAGCCAATTTGGGGACAATCAGCCCCAGCATTTT. This sequence joins TRBV3-1 (or the pseudogene TRBV3-2) and TRBJ1-5; D not resolved. The CDR3 sequence is 14 residues long. CDR1 and CDR2 from the germline V gene are LGHDT and YNNKEL (reference sequence). The V and J ends lost 2 bases and 3 bases respectively, with 8 bases between them.

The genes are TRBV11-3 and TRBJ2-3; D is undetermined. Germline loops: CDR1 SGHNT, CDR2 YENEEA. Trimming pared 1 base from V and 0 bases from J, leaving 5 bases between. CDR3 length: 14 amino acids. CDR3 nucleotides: TGTGCCAGCAGCTTAGGAAGGAGCACAGATACGCAGTATTTT. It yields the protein CASSLGRSTDTQYF.